This TCR beta chain came from a study of control samples from healthy donors and cancer patients. Repertoires were generated with immunoSEQ multiplex PCR, while TCRdb's copy carries only in-frame clones and drops some. The sample lists 110,000 to 150,000 clones; roughly 89% were seen once. Looked up from germline, CDR1 is SGHTA and CDR2 is FQGNSA. CDR3 size: 15 residues. The V end was cut by 5 bases, the J end by 2 bases, with 16 bases between. This chain joins TRBV7-2 and TRBJ2-7; D is uncertain. Sequencing was carried out using blood. The source is a man younger than 40 in good health. The CDR3 here is CASSLGRGDTYEQYF. CDR3 nucleotides: TGTGCCAGCAGCCTAGGACGAGGTGATACCTACGAGCAGTACTTC.